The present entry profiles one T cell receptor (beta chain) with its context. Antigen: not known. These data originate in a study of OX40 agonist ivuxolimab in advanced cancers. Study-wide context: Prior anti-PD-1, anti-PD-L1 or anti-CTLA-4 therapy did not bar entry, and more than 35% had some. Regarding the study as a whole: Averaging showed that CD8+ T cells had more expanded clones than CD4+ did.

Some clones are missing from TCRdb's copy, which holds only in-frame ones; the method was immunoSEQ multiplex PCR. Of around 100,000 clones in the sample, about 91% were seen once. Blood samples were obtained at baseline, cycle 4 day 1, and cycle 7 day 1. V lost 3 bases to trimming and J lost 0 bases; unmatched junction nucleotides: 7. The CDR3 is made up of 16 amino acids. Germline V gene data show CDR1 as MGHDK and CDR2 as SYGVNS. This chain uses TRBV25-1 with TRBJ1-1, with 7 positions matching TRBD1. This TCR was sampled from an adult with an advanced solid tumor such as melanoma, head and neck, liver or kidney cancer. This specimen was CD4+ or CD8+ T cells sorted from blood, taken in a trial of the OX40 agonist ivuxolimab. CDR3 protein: CASSENRQGLNTEAFF. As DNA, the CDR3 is TGTGCCAGCAGTGAGAACAGACAGGGATTGAACACTGAAGCTTTCTTT.